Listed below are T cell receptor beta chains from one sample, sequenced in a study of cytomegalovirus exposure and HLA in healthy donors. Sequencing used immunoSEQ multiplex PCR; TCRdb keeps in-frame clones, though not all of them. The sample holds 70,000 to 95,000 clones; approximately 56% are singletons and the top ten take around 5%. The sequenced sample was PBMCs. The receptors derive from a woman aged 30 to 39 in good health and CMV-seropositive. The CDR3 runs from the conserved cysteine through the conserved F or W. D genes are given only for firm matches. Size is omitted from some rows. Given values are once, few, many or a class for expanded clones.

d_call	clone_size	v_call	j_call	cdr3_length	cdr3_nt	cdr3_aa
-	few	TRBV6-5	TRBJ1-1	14	TGTGCCAGCAGACCATACGGGGTTGAAACTGAAGCTTTCTTT	CASRPYGVETEAFF
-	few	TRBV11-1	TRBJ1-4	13	TGTGCCAGCAGCTTGACAGTACGCGAAAAACTGTTTTTT	CASSLTVREKLFF
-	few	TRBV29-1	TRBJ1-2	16	TGCAGCGTTGAAGGCCGTGGAGCTGCAACTAACTATGGCTACACCTTC	CSVEGRGAATNYGYTF
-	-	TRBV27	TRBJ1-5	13	TGTGCCAGCAGTCAGGGTATCGATCAGCCCCAGCATTTT	CASSQGIDQPQHF
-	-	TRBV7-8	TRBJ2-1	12	TGTGCCAGCAGCCCAACGGGTAATGAGCAGTTCTTC	CASSPTGNEQFF
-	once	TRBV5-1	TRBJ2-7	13	TGCGCCAGCAGCCCAAAACCAGGGGTCGAGCAGTACTTC	CASSPKPGVEQYF
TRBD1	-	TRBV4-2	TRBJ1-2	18	TGTGCCAGCAGCCATCCCCTATCCGAGACAGGGGGCATCTATGGCTACACCTTC	CASSHPLSETGGIYGYTF
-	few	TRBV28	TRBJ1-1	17	TGTGCCAGCAGTTTGATTGTCGGGGGAGAGAGGTCCTATCGGGCTTTCTTT	CASSLIVGGERSYRAFF
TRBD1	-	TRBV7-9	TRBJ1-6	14	TGTGCCAGCAGTCGGGACAGGCAGAATTCACCCCTCCACTTT	CASSRDRQNSPLHF
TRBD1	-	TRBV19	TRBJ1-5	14	TGTGCCAGTAGTACGACAGGGGGCAATCAGCCCCAGCATTTT	CASSTTGGNQPQHF
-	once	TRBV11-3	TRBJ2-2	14	TGTGCCAGCAGCTTTTCGGGGAACACCGGGGAGCTGTTTTTT	CASSFSGNTGELFF
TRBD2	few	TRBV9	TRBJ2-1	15	TGTGCCAGCAGCGTAGGCTCCCTAGCGGGTTCTGAGCAGTTCTTC	CASSVGSLAGSEQFF
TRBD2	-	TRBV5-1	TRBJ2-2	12	TGCGCCAGCACCGCGGGGGGCGGGGAGCTGTTTTTT	CASTAGGGELFF
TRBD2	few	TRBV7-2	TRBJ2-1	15	TGTGCCAGCAGCTCGCTAGCGGGGGGGCTTAGTGAGCAGTTCTTC	CASSSLAGGLSEQFF
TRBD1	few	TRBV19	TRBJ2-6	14	TGTGCCAGTAGTCGACAGGGGGGGAACAACGTCCTGACTTTC	CASSRQGGNNVLTF
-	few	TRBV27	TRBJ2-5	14	TGTGCCAGCTCTGACAGGCTAGACAGGGAGACCCAGTACTTC	CASSDRLDRETQYF
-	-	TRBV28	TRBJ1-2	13	TGTGCCAGCAGTTTATCAGGGTCTGGTGGCTACACCTTC	CASSLSGSGGYTF
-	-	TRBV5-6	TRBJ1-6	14	TGTGCCAGCAGCTTGGGGGAGAGAGGTTCACCCCTCCACTTT	CASSLGERGSPLHF
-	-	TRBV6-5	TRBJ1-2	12	TGTGCCAGCAGCAGGTCGAGATATGGCTACACCTTC	CASSRSRYGYTF
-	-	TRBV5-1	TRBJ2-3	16	TGCGCCAGCAGCTTGGCGGCGGGTCGGGGTGCAGATACGCAGTATTTT	CASSLAAGRGADTQYF
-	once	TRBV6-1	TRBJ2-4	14	TGTGCCAGCAGGGGAACAGGGATCAAAAACATTCAGTACTTC	CASRGTGIKNIQYF
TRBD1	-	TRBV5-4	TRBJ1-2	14	TGTGCCAGCAGCTCCACGAGGACAGGGTTTGGCTACACCTTC	CASSSTRTGFGYTF
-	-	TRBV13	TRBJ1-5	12	TGTGCCAGCAGCGCAGGGAATCAGCCCCAGCATTTT	CASSAGNQPQHF
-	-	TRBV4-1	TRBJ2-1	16	TGCGCCAGCAGCCTCGCGACTGCGGGGTTCAACAATGAGCAGTTCTTC	CASSLATAGFNNEQFF
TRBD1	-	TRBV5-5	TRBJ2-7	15	TGTGCCAGCAGCTGCGCTTGGGACAGAGCCTACGAGCAGTACTTC	CASSCAWDRAYEQYF
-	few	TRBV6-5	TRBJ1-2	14	TGTGCCAGCAGTTACACCCGGGGGGGGGATGGCTACACCTTC	CASSYTRGGDGYTF
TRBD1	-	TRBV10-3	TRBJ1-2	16	TGTGCCATCACCGTCGGACAGGGTGAAGCTAACTATGGCTACACCTTC	CAITVGQGEANYGYTF
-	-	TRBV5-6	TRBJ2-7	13	TGTGCCAGCAGCCGCCTTAGCTCCTACGAGCAGTACTTC	CASSRLSSYEQYF
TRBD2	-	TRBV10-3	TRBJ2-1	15	TGTGCCATCAGTGACATAGCGGGGGGGAACAATGAGCAGTTCTTC	CAISDIAGGNNEQFF
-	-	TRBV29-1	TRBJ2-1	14	TGCAGCGTTTGGCAGGAATACTCCTACAATGAGCAGTTCTTC	CSVWQEYSYNEQFF
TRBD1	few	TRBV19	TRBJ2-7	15	TGTGCCAGTAGTATTGGGACAGGGGCCCACTACGAGCAGTACTTC	CASSIGTGAHYEQYF
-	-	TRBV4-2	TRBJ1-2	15	TGTGCCAGCAGCCAAGGGTACAGCGGTGTGAGGGGCTACACCTTC	CASSQGYSGVRGYTF
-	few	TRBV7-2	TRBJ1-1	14	TGTGCCAGCAGCCCGCAGGGGCAGGGGACAGAAGCTTTCTTT	CASSPQGQGTEAFF
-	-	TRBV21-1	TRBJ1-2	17	TGTGCCAGCAGCCTCCCTCCGGGACAGGGGGCTAACTATGGCTACACCTTC	CASSLPPGQGANYGYTF
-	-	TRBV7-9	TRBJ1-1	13	TGTGCCAGCAGCGAGGCGCTGAACACTGAAGCTTTCTTT	CASSEALNTEAFF
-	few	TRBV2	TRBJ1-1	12	TGTGCCAGCAGTGAACCTAACACTGAAGCTTTCTTT	CASSEPNTEAFF
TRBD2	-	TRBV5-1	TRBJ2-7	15	TGCGCCAGCAGCCCTGGGACTAGTCTTTACTACGAGCAGTACTTC	CASSPGTSLYYEQYF
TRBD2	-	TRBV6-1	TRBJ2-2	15	TGTGCCAGCAGTCTAGCGGGGGGGCGAGTCGGGGAGCTGTTTTTT	CASSLAGGRVGELFF
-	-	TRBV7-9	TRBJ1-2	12	TGTGCCAGCAGCTCAAACACGTATGGCTACACCTTC	CASSSNTYGYTF
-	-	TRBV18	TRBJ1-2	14	TGTGCCAGCTCACCCCCGAGGGGGAGATATGGCTACACCTTC	CASSPPRGRYGYTF
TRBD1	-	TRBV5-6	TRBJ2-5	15	TGTGCCAGCAGCTTGGTTAGGGGGCCTGGGGAGACCCAGTACTTC	CASSLVRGPGETQYF
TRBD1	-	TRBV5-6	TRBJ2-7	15	TGTGCCAGCAGCTTTCCCGGACAGGTTTCCTACGAGCAGTACTTC	CASSFPGQVSYEQYF
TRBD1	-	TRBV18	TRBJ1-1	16	TGTGCCAGCTCACCAGTTCTCGCACAGGGGGCCGCTGAAGCTTTCTTT	CASSPVLAQGAAEAFF
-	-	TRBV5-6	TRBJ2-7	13	TGTGCCAGCAGCGTCGAGGTGTCCTACGAGCAGTACTTC	CASSVEVSYEQYF
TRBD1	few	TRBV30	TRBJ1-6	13	TGTGCCTGGAGTGTAGGGGGCCAGCAGCTTCTCCACTTT	CAWSVGGQQLLHF
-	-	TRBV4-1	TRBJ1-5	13	TGCGCCAGCAGCCAAGGGCCTAATCAGCCCCAGCATTTT	CASSQGPNQPQHF
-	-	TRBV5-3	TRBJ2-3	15	TGTGCCAGAAGCGCCAGACTAGAAGGCACAGATACGCAGTATTTT	CARSARLEGTDTQYF
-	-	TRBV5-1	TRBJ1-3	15	TGCGCCAGCAGCTTGTCGGAGTCGTTTGGAAACACCATATATTTT	CASSLSESFGNTIYF
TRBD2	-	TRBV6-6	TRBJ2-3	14	TGTGCCAGCAGTACCGCGGGGGGGCCGGATACGCAGTATTTT	CASSTAGGPDTQYF
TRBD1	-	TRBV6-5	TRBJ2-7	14	TGTGCCAGCAGCGTCCGGGACAGATCCTACGAGCAGTACTTC	CASSVRDRSYEQYF
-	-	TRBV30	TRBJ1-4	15	TGTGCCTGGCAGACGCAGGCGTTGAGAAAAGAAAAACTGTTTTTT	CAWQTQALRKEKLFF
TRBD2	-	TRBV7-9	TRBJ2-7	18	TGTGCCAGCAGCCCCGCCCCGGGACTAGCGGGGATGTCCTACGAGCAGTACTTC	CASSPAPGLAGMSYEQYF
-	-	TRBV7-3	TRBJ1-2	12	TGTGCCAGCAGCAAGGGACAAAGTGGCTACACCTTC	CASSKGQSGYTF
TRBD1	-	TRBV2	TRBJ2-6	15	TGTGCCAGCAGTAGGACAGGCTCTGGGGCCAACGTCCTGACTTTC	CASSRTGSGANVLTF
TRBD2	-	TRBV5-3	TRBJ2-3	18	TGTGCCAGAAGCTATACCGGGGCTAGCGGGGGGCCCACAGATACGCAGTATTTT	CARSYTGASGGPTDTQYF